This entry is about one TCR beta chain. This sample stems from a study of control samples from healthy donors and cancer patients. The germline V gene has CDR1 ENHRY and CDR2 SYGVKD. J gave up 1 base and V 6 bases, and 3 bases lay outside the gene matches. CDR3 length: 14 residues. Method: immunoSEQ multiplex PCR; TCRdb's copy keeps in-frame clones and lacks some. The sample carries 57,000 or so clones, roughly 90% recorded once. The genes are TRBV10-3 and TRBJ2-5, with 9 bases fitting TRBD1. The sample consisted of PBMCs. This clonotype originated in a man in his 60s with colorectal cancer. The DNA for the CDR3 is TGTGCCATCAGGAGGACAGGGGCCCAAGAGACCCAGTACTTC. Protein product: CAIRRTGAQETQYF.